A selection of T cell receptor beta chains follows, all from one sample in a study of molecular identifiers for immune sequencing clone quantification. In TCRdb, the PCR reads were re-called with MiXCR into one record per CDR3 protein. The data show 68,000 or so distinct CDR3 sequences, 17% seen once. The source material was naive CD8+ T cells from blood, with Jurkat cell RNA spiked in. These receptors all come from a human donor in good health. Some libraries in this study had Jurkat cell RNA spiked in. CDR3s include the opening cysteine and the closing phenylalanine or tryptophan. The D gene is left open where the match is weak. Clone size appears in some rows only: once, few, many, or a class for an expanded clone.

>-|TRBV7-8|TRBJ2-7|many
TGTGCCAGCAGCTTCCAGGGAGGGGGGGATTACGAGCAGTACTTC
CASSFQGGGDYEQYF
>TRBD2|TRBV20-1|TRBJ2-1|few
TGCAGTGCCGTAGCGGGAGTATCCTACAATGAGCAGTTCTTC
CSAVAGVSYNEQFF
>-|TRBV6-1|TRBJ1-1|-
TGTGCCAGCAGACCCCCCGTCGGCTTGAACACTGAAGCTTTCTTT
CASRPPVGLNTEAFF
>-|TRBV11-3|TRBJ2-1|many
TGTGCCAGCAGCTTACCGGGTATGCCCTCCGGCAATGAGCAGTTCTTC
CASSLPGMPSGNEQFF
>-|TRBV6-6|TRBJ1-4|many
TGTGCCAGCAGTTACTCGATGCCAGGGTCAGGTGAAAAACTGTTTTTT
CASSYSMPGSGEKLFF
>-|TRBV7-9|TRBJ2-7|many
TGTGCCAGCAGCTTAGCGCCCCTCACACCCGGCACCTACGAGCAGTACTTC
CASSLAPLTPGTYEQYF
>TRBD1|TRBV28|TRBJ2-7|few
TGTGCCAGCGGGACAGACGGAACTATCGAGCAGTACTTC
CASGTDGTIEQYF
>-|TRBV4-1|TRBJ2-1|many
TGCGCCAGCAGCCAAGAAAGGGGTGAGCAGTTCTTC
CASSQERGEQFF
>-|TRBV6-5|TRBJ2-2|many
TGTGCCAGCAGTTTGGGACATTCGAACACCGGGGAGCTGTTTTTT
CASSLGHSNTGELFF
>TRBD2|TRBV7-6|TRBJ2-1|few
TGTGCCAGCAGCCCCTACACGGGACTAGCTATGAGTGAGCAGTTCTTC
CASSPYTGLAMSEQFF
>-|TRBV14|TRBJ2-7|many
TGTGCCAGCAGCCACGGTCGGATCTACGAGCAGTACTTC
CASSHGRIYEQYF
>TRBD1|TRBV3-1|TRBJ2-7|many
TGTGCCAGCAGCCAAGATCTGGCAGGGGGCCCCTACGAGCAGTACTTC
CASSQDLAGGPYEQYF
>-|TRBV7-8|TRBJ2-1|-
TGTGCCGGCAGCGTTCCCACAGCCGGGGGCCGGGGAGGGTTCAATGAGCAGTTCTTC
CAGSVPTAGGRGGFNEQFF
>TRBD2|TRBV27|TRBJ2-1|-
TGTGCCAGCAGTACGGGACTAGCGGGGGGGGCCGATGAGCAGTTCTTC
CASSTGLAGGADEQFF
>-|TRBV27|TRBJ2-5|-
TGTGCCAGCAGTTTATCGAGGGGGGGCTGGACCCAGTACTTC
CASSLSRGGWTQYF
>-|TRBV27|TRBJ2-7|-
TGTGCCAGCAGATTGGCTGGCGGCCGCTACGAGCAGTACTTC
CASRLAGGRYEQYF
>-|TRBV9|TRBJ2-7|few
TGTGCCAGCAGCGTTAGCGACGCGAGAGGGTCCTACGAGCAGTACTTC
CASSVSDARGSYEQYF
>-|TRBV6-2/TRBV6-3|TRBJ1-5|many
TGTGCCAGCAGTTCGACAGGTAACGGGCCCCAGCATTTT
CASSSTGNGPQHF
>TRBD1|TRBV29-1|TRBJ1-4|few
TGCAGCGTTGAAGAAGGGGGACAGGGGTGGGAAAAACTGTTTTTT
CSVEEGGQGWEKLFF
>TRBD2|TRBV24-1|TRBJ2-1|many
TGTGCCACCAGTGATTATAGGGCTAGCGGGGAGGATGAGCAGTTCTTC
CATSDYRASGEDEQFF
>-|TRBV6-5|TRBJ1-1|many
TGTGCCAGCAGTTTCGGTCAGCTAAACACTGAAGCTTTCTTT
CASSFGQLNTEAFF
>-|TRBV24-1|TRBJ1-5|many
TGTGCCACCAGTGAGGCCCCGGGGACAAAGCCCCAGCATTTT
CATSEAPGTKPQHF
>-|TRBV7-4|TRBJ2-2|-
TGTGCCTCCCCCCACACCGGGGAGCTGTTTTTT
CASPHTGELFF
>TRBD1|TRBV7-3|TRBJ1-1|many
TGTGCCAGCAGCCCGGGACAGGGAGAGGGGACTGAAGCTTTCTTT
CASSPGQGEGTEAFF
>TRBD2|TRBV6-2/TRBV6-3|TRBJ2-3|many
TGTGCCAGCAGGACTAGCGGTTACACAGATACGCAGTATTTT
CASRTSGYTDTQYF
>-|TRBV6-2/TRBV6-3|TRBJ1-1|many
TGTGCCAGCAGTTACAGTTTGTCTTGGGGCGGCGGCACTGAAGCTTTCTTT
CASSYSLSWGGGTEAFF
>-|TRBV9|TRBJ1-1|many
TGTGCCAGCAGCGTAGAATCGCGAGCGCGGTCCACTGAAGCTTTCTTT
CASSVESRARSTEAFF
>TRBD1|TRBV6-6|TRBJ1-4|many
TGTGCCAGTAGGGGGCCCGTCGGAAAACTGTTTTTT
CASRGPVGKLFF
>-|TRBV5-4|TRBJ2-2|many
TGTGCCAGCAGCTTCAGAGACGGAACCGGGGAGCTGTTTTTT
CASSFRDGTGELFF
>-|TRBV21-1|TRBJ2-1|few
TGTGCCAGCAGCAAAGCTTCCCGGGCCCAATACAATGAGCAGTTCTTC
CASSKASRAQYNEQFF
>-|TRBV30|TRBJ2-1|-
TGTGCCTGGAGTGTACTAGTCGGATCTTACACTGAGCAGTTCTTC
CAWSVLVGSYTEQFF
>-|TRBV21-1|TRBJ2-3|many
TGTGCCAGCAGCAAAGGTACTAGCGGGAGTAAAACAGATACGCAGTATTTT
CASSKGTSGSKTDTQYF
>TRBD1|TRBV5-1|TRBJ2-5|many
TGCGCCAGCAGCGACCGGGACAGGGACGTAGATGAGACCCAGTACTTC
CASSDRDRDVDETQYF